The sample holds a few counts of the clone carrying this TCR beta chain. The record originates from a study of blood T cell repertoires in COVID-19. Study at large: Sample material is recorded as cDNA or gDNA derived from T cells, B-cell-depleted T cells, or PBMCs.

CDR1 is LNHDA and CDR2 is SQIVND in the germline V gene (reference sequence). The V end was cut by 0 bases, the J end by 0 bases, with 11 bases between. This CDR3 is built from 16 residues. Those who participated ranged in age from roughly 18 to 100 years and resided in about two dozen US areas. Participants' own reports of clinical history determined their cohort assignment. The authors' processing: Reference gene primer amplification gave nucleated cell count estimates. The method was immunoSEQ multiplex PCR; TCRdb's version includes in-frame clones alone and lacks a portion of them. The V and J calls and the clone size are those of that table, but D and trimming were determined from the DNA. The data contain about 270,000 clones, roughly 87% of them singletons.

This sequence was found in a woman aged 25 to 39 who had recovered from COVID-19. The specimen sequenced was PBMCs or T cells enriched from blood (not recorded which). The chain uses TRBV19 and TRBJ1-1; D unclear. Written as DNA, the CDR3 is TGTGCCAGTAGTATAGAGGCCAACCAGATGAACACTGAAGCTTTCTTT. It yields the protein CASSIEANQMNTEAFF. Complete variable domain (other parts from reference TRBV19 and TRBJ1-1): DGGITQSPKYLFRKEGQNVTLSCEQNLNHDAMYWYRQDPGQGLRLIYYSQIVNDFQKGDIAEGYSVSREKKESFPLTVTSAQKNPTAFYLCASSIEANQMNTEAFFGQGTRLTVV.